The TCR beta chain described here comes from a study of shared clonotypes between healthy human individuals. About the study: Used for every donor were three CD4 naive, three CD4 memory, two CD8 naive and one CD8 memory plate.

Germline CDR1 reads SEHNR; CDR2 reads FQNEAQ (reference sequence). V shed 1 base and J shed 1 base, with 10 bases lying between them. The CDR3 totals 15 residues. Regarding the study as a whole: Compared with memory subsets, naive subsets generally had larger estimated richness.

A remark on this clone: What it binds is not known.

The table came from immunoSEQ multiplex PCR; TCRdb's copy has only in-frame clones and leaves some out. The table includes 1,400,000 or so clones, approximately 98.5% detected once. The sequence was collected from a man aged 30 to 39 in good health. The specimen sequenced was naive CD4+ T cells sorted from blood. The sample's subset: CD45RA+ positively selected. The gene calls are TRBV7-9 and TRBJ1-1, with D uncertain. CDR3 region: CASSLGWEQNTEAFF. CDR3 DNA sequence: TGTGCCAGCAGCTTAGGTTGGGAACAGAACACTGAAGCTTTCTTT.